This T cell receptor beta chain is from a study of control samples from healthy donors and cancer patients. The V end was cut by 4 bases, the J end by 9 bases, with 6 bases between. The germline V gene encodes CDR1 KGHDR and CDR2 SFDVKD. The CDR3 length is 12 residues. Sequenced by immunoSEQ multiplex PCR; TCRdb stores in-frame clones only, minus some. The sample has approximately 220,000 clones; just under 95% are singletons. Material for sequencing was blood. The TCR sequence derives from a man aged 45-65 years in good health. This chain links TRBV24-1 with TRBJ1-6, with D uncertain. CDR3 loop: CATSEKGSPLHF. CDR3 sequence (DNA): TGTGCCACCAGTGAGAAGGGTTCACCCCTCCACTTT.